Presented here are 2 T cell receptor beta chains from one specimen sequenced in a study of Graves' ophthalmopathy and Graves' hyperthyroidism. Amplification targeted the TCR beta CDR3 regions, with RNA transcripts as the source material. Second-round multiplex PCR came after first-round RT-PCR with HTBI primers. TCRdb re-called the multiplex PCR reads through MiXCR, storing one row per CDR3 protein. This repertoire shows about 400,000 distinct CDR3 sequences, approximately 16% found once; its top ten account for roughly 1.5%. The sequencing sample was made of peripheral blood. These TCRs come from a woman under 30 with Graves' ophthalmopathy.

This clonotype was seen repeatedly, ten times or more. Sequence at one end of the junction differs from germline and may be a read error. The chain carries TRBV7-7 and TRBJ2-7; no reliable D call. This CDR3 spans 14 amino acids. Germline CDR1 SSHAT, CDR2 FNYEAQ (reference sequence). This CDR3 is CASNPPRSSYEQYF. In nucleotides, the CDR3 is TGTGCTAGCAACCCCCCCAGGTCCTCCTACGAGCAGTACTTC.

This clonotype was detected ten times or more. The chain employs TRBV7-2 and TRBJ2-5; the match to TRBD2 covers 9 bases. CDR1 is SGHTA and CDR2 is FQGNSA in the germline V gene. The CDR3 has 16 residues. V lost 5 bases to trimming and J lost 5 bases; unmatched junction nucleotides: 12. Here the CDR3 DNA reads TGTGCCAGCAGCCATGCCTGGCGGGGGGGCGGTGAGACCCAGTACTTC. Its protein product is CASSHAWRGGGETQYF.